This TCR beta chain was recovered during a study of T cells after yellow fever vaccination. Study background: Low-cell-number fractions underwent preparation using SMART-Seq v4 Ultra Low Input. Broader study findings: Any FACS-sorted repertoire could hold abundant clonotypes that contaminate it from the bulk population. Post-booster samples contained most primary-vaccination clones (more than 95% CD4, roughly 88% CD8).

Comment on this clonotype: As yet, its antigen is unknown.

Trimming removed 2 bases at V and 5 bases at J, with 9 bases between. The CDR3 consists of 13 residues. Germline CDR1 is MNHEY and CDR2 is SVGEGT. It was through 5'RACE template switching that TCR cDNA was made, with a universal primer site and UMIs added. In TCRdb, the 5' RACE reads were re-called with MiXCR into one record per CDR3 protein. The profile covers about 510,000 distinct CDR3 sequences, with around a fifth appearing a single time and around 16% taken by the ten largest. The receptor's source is a young man who received the YFV17D yellow fever vaccine. The specimen comprised PBMCs, sampled 21 days after the first yellow fever vaccination. The gene calls are TRBV6-2 or TRBV6-3 and TRBJ2-5; D is unclear. The CDR3 DNA follows: TGTGCCAGCAGTTACCAGCCGCGGGAGACCCAGTACTTC. As protein: CASSYQPRETQYF.